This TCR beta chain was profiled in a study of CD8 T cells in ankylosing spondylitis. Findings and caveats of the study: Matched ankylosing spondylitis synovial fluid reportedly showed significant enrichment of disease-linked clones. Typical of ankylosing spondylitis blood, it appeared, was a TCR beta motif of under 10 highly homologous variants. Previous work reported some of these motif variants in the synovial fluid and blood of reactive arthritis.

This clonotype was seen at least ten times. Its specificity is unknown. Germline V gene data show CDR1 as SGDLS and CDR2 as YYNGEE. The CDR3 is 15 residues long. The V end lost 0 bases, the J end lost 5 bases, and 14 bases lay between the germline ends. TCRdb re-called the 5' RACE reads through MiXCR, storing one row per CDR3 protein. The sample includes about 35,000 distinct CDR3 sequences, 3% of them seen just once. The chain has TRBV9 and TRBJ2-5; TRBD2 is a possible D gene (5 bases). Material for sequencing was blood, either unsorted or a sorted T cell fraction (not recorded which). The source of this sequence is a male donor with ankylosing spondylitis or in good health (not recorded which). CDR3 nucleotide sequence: TGTGCCAGCAGCGTAGCTACAAGGACTTGGGAGACCCAGTACTTC. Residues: CASSVATRTWETQYF.